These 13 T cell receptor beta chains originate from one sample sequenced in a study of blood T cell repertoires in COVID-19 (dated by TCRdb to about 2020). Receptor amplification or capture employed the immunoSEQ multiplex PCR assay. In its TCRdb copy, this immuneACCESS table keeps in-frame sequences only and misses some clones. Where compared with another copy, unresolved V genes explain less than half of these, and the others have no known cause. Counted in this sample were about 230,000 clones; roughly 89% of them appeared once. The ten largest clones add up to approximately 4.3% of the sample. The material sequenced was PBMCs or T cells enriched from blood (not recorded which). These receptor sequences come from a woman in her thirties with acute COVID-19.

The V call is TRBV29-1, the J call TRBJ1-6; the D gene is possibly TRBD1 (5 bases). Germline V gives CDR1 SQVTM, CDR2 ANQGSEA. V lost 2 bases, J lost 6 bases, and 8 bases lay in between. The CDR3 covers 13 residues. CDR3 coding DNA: TGCAGCGTTGAAACAGGATCTAATTCACCCCTCCACTTT. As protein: CSVETGSNSPLHF.

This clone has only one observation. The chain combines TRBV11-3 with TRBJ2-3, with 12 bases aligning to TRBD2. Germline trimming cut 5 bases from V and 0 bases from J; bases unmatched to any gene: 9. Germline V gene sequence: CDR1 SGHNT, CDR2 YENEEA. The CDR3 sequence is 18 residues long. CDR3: CASSPWTSGEASTDTQYF. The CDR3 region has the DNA TGTGCCAGCAGCCCCTGGACTAGCGGGGAAGCTAGCACAGATACGCAGTATTTT.

CDR3 DNA: TGTGCCAGCAGTCAAAGGGAGAACCAGCCCCAGCATTTT. Protein product: CASSQRENQPQHF. The chain has TRBV2 and TRBJ1-5; D is undetermined. V was shortened by 5 bases and J by 7 bases, with 12 bases between the two germline ends. The germline CDR1 and CDR2 sequences are SNHLY and FYNNEI. CDR3 length equals 13 residues.

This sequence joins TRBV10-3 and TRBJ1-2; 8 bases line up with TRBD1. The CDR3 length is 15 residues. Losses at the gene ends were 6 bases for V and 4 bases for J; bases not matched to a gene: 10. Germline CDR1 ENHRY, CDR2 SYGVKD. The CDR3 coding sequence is TGTGCCATCAGGCACGAACAGGGGGGGATCTATGGCTACACCTTC. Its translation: CAIRHEQGGIYGYTF.

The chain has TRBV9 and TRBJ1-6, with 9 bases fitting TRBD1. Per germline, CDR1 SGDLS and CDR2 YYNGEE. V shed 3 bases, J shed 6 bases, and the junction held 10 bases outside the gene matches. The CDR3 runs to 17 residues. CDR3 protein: CASSGRPGQGFNSPLHF. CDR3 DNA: TGTGCCAGCAGCGGTAGACCGGGACAGGGATTTAATTCACCCCTCCACTTT.

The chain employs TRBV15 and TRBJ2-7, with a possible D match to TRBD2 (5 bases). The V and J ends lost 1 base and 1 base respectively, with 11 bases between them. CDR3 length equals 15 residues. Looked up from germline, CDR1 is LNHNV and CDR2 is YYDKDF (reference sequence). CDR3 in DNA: TGTGCCACCAGCAGAGGAGGGTCGGATTCCTACGAGCAGTACTTC. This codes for CATSRGGSDSYEQYF.

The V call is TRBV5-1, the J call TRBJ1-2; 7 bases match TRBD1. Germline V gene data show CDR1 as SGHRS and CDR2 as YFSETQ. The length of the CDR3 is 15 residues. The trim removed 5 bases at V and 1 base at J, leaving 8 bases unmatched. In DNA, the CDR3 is TGCGCCAGCAGTAGGACCCGGGACAGTAACTATGGCTACACCTTC. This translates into CASSRTRDSNYGYTF. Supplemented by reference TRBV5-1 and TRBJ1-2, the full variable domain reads KAGVTQTPRYLIKTRGQQVTLSCSPISGHRSVSWYQQTPGQGLQFLFEYFSETQRNKGNFPGRFSGRQFSNSRSEMNVSTLELGDSALYLCASSRTRDSNYGYTFGSGTRLTVV.

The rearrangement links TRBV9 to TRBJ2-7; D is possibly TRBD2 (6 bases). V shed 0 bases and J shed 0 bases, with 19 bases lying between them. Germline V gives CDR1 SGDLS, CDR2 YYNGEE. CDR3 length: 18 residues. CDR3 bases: TGTGCCAGCAGCGTAGGACCGGGGGATCAAGTAAGCTCCTACGAGCAGTACTTC. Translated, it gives CASSVGPGDQVSSYEQYF.

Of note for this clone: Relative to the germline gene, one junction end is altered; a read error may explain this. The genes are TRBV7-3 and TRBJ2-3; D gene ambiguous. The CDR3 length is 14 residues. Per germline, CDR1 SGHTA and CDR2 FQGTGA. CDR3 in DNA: TGCGCCAGCAGCCCCCTATTTAGCACAGATACGCAGTATTTT. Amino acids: CASSPLFSTDTQYF.

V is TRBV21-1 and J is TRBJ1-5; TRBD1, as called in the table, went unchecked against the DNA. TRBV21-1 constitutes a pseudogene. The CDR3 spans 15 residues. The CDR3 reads CASSKSDRVDQPQHF. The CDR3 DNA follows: TGTGCCAGCAGCAAAAGTGACAGGGTCGATCAGCCCCAGCATTTT.

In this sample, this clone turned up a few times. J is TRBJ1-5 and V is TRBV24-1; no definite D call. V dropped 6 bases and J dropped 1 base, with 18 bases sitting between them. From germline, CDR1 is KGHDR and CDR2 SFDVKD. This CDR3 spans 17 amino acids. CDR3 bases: TGTGCCACCAGTCCACACTCGGGGAGCGGGAGCAATCAGCCCCAGCATTTT. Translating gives CATSPHSGSGSNQPQHF.

The CDR3 loop reads CAWSSSDEQFF. The CDR3 coding sequence is TGTGCCTGGAGCTCTAGCGATGAGCAGTTCTTC. The rearrangement uses TRBV30 and TRBJ2-1; maybe TRBD2 (6 bases). V lost 3 bases to trimming and J lost 8 bases, with 8 bases between them. The germline CDR1 and CDR2 sequences are GTSNPN and SVGIG (reference sequence). The CDR3 contains 11 residues.

The CDR3 DNA reads TGTGCCAGCAGCCCCGGACAGTTTACCAAACTGTTTTTT. Protein sequence: CASSPGQFTKLFF. The chain combines TRBV14 with TRBJ1-4; D possibly corresponds to TRBD1 (6 bases). Germline loops: CDR1 SGHDN, CDR2 FVKESK. V lost 4 bases to trimming and J lost 11 bases, with 14 bases between them. The CDR3 contains 13 residues.